This passage covers 2 T cell receptor beta chains from one sample sequenced in a study of blood T cell repertoires in COVID-19. The table came from immunoSEQ multiplex PCR; TCRdb's copy has only in-frame clones and leaves some out. This table has over 85,000 clones, just over 75% appearing once. Sequenced sample: peripheral blood. The receptors here all came from a woman aged 80 or over with acute or convalescent COVID-19.

This chain joins TRBV30 and TRBJ1-4; no definite D call. V lost 2 bases, J lost 6 bases, and 13 bases lay in between. This CDR3 contains 14 residues. Germline lookup yields CDR1 GTSNPN and CDR2 SVGIG (reference sequence). Here the CDR3 DNA reads TGTGCCTGGAGTAGCCGGGCCGGGGATGAAAAACTGTTTTTT. Its protein product is CAWSSRAGDEKLFF.

V usage is TRBV29-1 and J usage is TRBJ2-7; 9 bases map to TRBD1. Trimming at V came to 4 bases and at J to 5 bases, leaving 3 bases not matched to a gene. Per the germline V gene, CDR1 is SQVTM and CDR2 is ANQGSEA. The CDR3 sequence is 12 residues long. The CDR3 protein is CSVVRQGDEQYF. The CDR3, as DNA: TGCAGCGTTGTAAGACAGGGGGACGAGCAGTACTTC.